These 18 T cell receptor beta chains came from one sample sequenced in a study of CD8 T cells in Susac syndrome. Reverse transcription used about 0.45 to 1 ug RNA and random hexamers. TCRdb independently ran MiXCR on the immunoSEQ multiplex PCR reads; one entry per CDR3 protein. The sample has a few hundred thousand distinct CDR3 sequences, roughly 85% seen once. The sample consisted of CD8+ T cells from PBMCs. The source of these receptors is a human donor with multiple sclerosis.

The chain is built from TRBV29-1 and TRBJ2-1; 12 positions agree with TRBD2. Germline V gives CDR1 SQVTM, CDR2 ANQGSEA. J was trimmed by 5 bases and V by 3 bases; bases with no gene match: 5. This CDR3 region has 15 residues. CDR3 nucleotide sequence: TGCAGCGTTGAGCCTAGCGGGGGGGCGGACAATGAGCAGTTCTTC. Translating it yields CSVEPSGGADNEQFF.

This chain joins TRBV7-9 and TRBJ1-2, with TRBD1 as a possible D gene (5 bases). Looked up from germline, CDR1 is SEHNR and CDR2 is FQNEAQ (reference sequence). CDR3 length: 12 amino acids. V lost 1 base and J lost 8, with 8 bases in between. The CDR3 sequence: CASSLGTHGYTF. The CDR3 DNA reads TGTGCCAGCAGCTTAGGGACACACGGCTACACCTTC.

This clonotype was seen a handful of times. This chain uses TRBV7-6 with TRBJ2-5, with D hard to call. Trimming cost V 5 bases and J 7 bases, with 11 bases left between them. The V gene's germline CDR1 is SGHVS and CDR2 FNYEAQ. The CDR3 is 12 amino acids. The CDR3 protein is CASSPRSRTQYF. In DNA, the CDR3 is TGTGCCAGCAGCCCCCGATCTAGGACCCAGTACTTC.

CDR3 amino acids: CASTEGGGLGQPQHF. The CDR3 DNA follows: TGTGCCAGCACCGAAGGTGGGGGGCTGGGGCAGCCCCAGCATTTT. The chain is built from TRBV2 and TRBJ1-5; possibly TRBD1 for D (6 bases). V was cut by 7 bases and J by 7 bases, with 20 bases left in between. Germline values: CDR1 SNHLY, CDR2 FYNNEI. The CDR3 spans 15 residues.

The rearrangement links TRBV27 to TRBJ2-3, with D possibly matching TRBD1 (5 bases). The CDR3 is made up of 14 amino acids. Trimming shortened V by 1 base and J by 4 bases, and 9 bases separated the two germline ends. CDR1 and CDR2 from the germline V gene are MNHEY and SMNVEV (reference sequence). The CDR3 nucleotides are TGTGCCAGCAGTTTATTAGGGGCCCCAGATACGCAGTATTTT. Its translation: CASSLLGAPDTQYF.

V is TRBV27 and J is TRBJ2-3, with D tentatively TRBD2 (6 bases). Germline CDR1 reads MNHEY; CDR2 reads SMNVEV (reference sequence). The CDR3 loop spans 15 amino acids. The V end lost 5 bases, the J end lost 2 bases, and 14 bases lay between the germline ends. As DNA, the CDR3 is TGTGCCAGCAGTCGGGACTTCCAAATCACAGATACGCAGTATTTT. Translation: CASSRDFQITDTQYF.

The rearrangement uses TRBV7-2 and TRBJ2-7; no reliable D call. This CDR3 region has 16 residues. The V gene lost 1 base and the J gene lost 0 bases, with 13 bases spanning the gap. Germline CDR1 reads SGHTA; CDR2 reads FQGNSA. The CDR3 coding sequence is TGTGCCAGCAGCTTAGGTGGATCAGTTCTCTCCTACGAGCAGTACTTC. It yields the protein CASSLGGSVLSYEQYF. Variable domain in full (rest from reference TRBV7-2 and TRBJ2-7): GAGVSQSPSNKVTEKGKDVELRCDPISGHTALYWYRQSLGQGLEFLIYFQGNSAPDKSGLPSDRFSAERTGGSVSTLTIQRTQQEDSAVYLCASSLGGSVLSYEQYFGPGTRLTVT.

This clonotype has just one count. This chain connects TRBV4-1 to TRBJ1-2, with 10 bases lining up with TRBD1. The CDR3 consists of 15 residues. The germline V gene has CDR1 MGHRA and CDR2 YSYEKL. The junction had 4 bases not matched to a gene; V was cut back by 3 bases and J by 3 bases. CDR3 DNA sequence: TGCGCCAGCAGCCAGGGGACAGGGGCCTACTATGGCTACACCTTC. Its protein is CASSQGTGAYYGYTF.

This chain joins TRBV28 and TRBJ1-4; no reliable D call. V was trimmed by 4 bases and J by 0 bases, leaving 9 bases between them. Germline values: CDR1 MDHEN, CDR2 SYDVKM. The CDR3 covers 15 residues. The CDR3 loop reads CASSSTYATNEKLFF. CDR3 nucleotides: TGTGCCAGCAGTTCAACGTACGCAACTAATGAAAAACTGTTTTTT.

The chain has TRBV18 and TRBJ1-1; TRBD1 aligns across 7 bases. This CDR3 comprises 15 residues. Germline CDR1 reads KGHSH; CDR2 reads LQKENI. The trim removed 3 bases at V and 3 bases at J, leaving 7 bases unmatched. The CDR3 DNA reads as TGTGCCAGCTCACCTAAGACAGGGTATTACACTGAAGCTTTCTTT. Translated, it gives CASSPKTGYYTEAFF.

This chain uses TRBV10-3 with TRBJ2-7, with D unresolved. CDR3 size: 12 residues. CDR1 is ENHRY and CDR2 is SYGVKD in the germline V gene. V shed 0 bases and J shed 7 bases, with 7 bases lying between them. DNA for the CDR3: TGTGCCATCAGTGAGTCGAGAGAGGAGCAGTACTTC. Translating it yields CAISESREEQYF.

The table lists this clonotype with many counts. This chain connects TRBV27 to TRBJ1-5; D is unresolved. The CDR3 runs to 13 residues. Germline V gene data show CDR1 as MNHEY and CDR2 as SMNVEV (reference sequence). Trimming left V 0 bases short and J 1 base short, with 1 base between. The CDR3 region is CASSLSSNQPQHF. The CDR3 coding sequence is TGTGCCAGCAGTTTATCCAGCAATCAGCCCCAGCATTTT.

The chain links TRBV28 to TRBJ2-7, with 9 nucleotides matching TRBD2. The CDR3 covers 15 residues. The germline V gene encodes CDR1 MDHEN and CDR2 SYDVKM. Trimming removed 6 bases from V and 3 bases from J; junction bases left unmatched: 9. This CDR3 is CASSARLAELYEQYF. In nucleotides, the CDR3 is TGTGCCAGCAGCGCCCGACTAGCGGAGCTCTACGAGCAGTACTTC.

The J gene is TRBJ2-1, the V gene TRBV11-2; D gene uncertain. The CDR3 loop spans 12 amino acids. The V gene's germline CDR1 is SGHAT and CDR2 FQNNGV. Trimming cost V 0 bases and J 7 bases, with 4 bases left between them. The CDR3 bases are TGTGCCAGCAGCTTAGATTTGAATGAGCAGTTCTTC. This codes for CASSLDLNEQFF.

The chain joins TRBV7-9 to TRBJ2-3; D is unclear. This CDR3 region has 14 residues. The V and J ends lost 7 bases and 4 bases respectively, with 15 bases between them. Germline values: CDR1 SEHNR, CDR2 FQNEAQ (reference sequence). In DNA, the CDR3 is TGTGCCAGCATCTCCCCAAGCAATCCAGATACGCAGTATTTT. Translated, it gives CASISPSNPDTQYF.

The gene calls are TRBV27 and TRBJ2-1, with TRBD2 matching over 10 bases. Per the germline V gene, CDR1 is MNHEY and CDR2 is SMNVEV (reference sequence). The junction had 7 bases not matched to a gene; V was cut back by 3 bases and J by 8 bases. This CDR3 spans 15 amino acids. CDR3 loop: CASSLPSGSRDEQFF. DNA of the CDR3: TGTGCCAGCAGTTTGCCTAGCGGGAGTCGAGATGAGCAGTTCTTC.

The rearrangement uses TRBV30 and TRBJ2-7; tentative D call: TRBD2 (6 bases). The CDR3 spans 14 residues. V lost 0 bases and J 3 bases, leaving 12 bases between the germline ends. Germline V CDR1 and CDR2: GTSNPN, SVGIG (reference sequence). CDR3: CAWSVLGSLYEQYF. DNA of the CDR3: TGTGCCTGGAGTGTACTCGGGAGCCTCTACGAGCAGTACTTC. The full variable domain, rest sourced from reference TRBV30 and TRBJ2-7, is SQTIHQWPATLVQPVGSPLSLECTVEGTSNPNLYWYRQAAGRGLQLLFYSVGIGQISSEVPQNLSASRPQDRQFILSSKKLLLSDSGFYLCAWSVLGSLYEQYFGPGTRLTVT.

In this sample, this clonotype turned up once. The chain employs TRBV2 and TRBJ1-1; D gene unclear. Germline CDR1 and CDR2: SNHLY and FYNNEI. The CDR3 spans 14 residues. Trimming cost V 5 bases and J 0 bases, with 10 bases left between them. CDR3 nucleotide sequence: TGTGCCAGCAGTATAACAAAAGTGAACACTGAAGCTTTCTTT. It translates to CASSITKVNTEAFF.